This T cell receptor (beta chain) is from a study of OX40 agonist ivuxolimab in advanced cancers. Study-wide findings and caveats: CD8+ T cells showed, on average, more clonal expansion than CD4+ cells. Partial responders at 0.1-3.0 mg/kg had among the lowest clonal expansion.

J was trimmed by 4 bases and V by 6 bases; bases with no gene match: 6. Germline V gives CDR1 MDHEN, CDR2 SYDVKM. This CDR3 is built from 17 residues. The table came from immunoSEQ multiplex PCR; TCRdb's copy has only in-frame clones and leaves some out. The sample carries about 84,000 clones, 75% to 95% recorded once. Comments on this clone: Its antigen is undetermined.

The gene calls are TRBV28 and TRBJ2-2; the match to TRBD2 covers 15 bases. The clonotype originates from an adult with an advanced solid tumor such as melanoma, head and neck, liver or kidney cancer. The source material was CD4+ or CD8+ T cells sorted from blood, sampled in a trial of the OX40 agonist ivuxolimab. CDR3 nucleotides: TGTGCCAGCAGGAGGACTAGCGGGGGGGCAAGCACCGGGGAGCTGTTTTTT. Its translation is CASRRTSGGASTGELFF.